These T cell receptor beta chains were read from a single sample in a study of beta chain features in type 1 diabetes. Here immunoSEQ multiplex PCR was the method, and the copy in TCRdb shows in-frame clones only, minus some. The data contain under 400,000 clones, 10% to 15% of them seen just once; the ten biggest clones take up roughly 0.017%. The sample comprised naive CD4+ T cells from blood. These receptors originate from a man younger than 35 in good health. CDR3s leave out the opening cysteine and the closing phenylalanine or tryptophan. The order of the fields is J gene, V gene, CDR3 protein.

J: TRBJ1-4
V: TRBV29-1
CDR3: SVDGGGEEKLF

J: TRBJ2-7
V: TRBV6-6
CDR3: ASSYRDRTYEQY

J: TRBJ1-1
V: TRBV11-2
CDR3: ASSLVGGVNTEAF

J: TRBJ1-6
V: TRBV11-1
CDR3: ASTEQAVMSSPLH

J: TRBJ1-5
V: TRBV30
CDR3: AWTRGSNQPQH

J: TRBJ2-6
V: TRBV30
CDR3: AWSVGRSGANVLT

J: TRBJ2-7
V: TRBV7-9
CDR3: ASTRRRGGRPYEQY

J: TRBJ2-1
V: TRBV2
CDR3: AKESGDEQF

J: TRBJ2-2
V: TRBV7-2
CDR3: ASSLMAPAGGSGELF

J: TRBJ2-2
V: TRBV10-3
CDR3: ATSGSGPFF

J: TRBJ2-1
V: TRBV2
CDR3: ASDRAGGATYNEQF

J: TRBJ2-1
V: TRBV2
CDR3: ASSLGNSGSQNEQF

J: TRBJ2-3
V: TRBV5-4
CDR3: ASSLTAEGTQY

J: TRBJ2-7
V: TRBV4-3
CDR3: ASSQEDSRLVYEQY

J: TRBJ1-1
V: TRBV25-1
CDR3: ASRGDTEAF

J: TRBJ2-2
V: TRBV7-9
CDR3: ASSQYTGELF

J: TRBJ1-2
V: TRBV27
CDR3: ASRPIYRGGYGYT

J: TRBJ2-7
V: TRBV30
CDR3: AWSAREGNEQY

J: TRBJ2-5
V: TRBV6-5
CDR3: ASKGTGVETQY

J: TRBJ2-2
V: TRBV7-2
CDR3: ASSLPTAANTGELF

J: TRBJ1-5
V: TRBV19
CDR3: ASILSSSNQPQH

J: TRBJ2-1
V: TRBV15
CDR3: ATSRELPDRSSYNEQF

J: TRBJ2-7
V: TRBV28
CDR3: ASSGGGRGYEQY

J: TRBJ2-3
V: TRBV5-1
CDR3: ASSWRQEDTQY

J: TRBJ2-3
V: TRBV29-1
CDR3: SVAGDRGN

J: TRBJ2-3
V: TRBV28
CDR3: ASSPTLRGDTQY

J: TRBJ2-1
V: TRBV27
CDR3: ASSLSPGLAWNEQF

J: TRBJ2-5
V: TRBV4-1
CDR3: ASSQTGVAETQY

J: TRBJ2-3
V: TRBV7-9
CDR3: ASSLGIQGTDTQY

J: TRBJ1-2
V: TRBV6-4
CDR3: ASSALPRGGYT

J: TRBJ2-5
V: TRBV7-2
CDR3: ASSLPETQY

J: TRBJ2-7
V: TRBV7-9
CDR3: ASSSRTSSSSYEQY

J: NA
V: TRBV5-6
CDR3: ASSSGQRLDEQY

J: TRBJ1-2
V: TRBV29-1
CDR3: SVVRDTGYGYT

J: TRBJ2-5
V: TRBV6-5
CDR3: ASSYSGLRVTQY

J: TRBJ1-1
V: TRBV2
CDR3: ASRVQMNTEAF

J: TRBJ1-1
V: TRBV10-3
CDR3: AISLDRSGAEAF

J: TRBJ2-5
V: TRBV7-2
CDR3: ASCEGTVQETQY

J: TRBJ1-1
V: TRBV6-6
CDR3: ASSYSGGSGTEAF

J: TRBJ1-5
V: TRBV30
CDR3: AWRARGDQPQH

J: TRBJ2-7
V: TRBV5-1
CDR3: ASSLGTSGFYSYEQY

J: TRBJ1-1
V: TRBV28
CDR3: ASRTGQLNTEAF